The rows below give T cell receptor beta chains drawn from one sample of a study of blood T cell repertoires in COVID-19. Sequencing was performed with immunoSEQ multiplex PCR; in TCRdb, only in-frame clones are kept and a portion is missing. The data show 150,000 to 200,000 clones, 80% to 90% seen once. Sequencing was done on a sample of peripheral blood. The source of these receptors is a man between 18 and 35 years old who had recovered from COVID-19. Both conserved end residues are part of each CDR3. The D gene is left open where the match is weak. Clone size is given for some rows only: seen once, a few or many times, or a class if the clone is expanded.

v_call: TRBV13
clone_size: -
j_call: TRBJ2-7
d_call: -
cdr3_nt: TGTGCCAGCAGCTTAGGAGCTAGAGTAGGGCAGTACTTC
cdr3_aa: CASSLGARVGQYF

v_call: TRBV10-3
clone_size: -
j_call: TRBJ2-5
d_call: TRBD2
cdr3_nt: TGTGCCATCAGTGTCTCCGGACTAGCGGGAGTGAACTTACAAGAGACCCAGTACTTC
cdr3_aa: CAISVSGLAGVNLQETQYF

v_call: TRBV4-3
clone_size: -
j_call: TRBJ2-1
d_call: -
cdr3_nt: TGCGCCAGCAGCCAAGATTGGGGTAGCGGTGAGCAGTTCTTC
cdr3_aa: CASSQDWGSGEQFF

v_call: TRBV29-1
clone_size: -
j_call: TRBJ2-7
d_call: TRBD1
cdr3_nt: TGCAGCGTTGAGGGGACAGGGCTAAGCTCCTACGAGCAGTACTTC
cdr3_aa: CSVEGTGLSSYEQYF

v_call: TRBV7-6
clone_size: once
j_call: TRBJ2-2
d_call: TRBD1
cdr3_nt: TGTGCCAGCAGCTCGACCCGCGCCGGGACAGGGTTCGCCGGGGAGCTGTTTTTT
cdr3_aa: CASSSTRAGTGFAGELFF

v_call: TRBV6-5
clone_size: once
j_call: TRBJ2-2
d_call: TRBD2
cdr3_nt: TGTGCCAGCAGCCAGACTAGCGGAATTACCGGGGAGCTGTTTTTT
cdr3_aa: CASSQTSGITGELFF

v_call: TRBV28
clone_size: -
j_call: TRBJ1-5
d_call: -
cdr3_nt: TGTGCCAGCACCTTGGGGGGGTTTAGCAATCAGCCCCAGCATTTT
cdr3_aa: CASTLGGFSNQPQHF

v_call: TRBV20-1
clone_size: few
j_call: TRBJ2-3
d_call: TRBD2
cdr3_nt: TGCAGTGCTAGTCTCGCTAGCGGGGGCACAGATACGCAGTATTTT
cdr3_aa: CSASLASGGTDTQYF

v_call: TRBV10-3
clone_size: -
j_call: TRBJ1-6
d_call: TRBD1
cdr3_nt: TGTGCCATCAACGGACAGGGTAGTGGGTCACCCCTCCACTTT
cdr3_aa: CAINGQGSGSPLHF

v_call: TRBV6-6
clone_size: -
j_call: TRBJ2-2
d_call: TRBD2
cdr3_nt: TGTGCCAGCAGTCACCCGCTGGGGGGACTAGCGGGAGTTTGGGACACCGGGGAGCTGTTTTTT
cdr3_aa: CASSHPLGGLAGVWDTGELFF

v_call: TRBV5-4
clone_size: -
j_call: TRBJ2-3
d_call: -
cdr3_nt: TGTGCCAGCAGCCAGTACACAGATACGCAGTATTTT
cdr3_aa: CASSQYTDTQYF

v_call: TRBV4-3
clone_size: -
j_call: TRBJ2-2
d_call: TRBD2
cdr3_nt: TGCGCCAGCAGCCAAGATGGCCTACTAGCGGGAGTATCGGGCACCGGGGAGCTGTTTTTT
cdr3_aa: CASSQDGLLAGVSGTGELFF

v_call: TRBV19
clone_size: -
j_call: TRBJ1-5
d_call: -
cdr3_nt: TGTGCCAGCAGCGGGCGGCAGGGTAGCAATCAGCCCCAGCATTTT
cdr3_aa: CASSGRQGSNQPQHF

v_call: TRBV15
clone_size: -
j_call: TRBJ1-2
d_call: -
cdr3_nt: TGTGCCATCGGAACCTTACAGGGTGACTATGGCTACACCTTC
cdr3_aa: CAIGTLQGDYGYTF

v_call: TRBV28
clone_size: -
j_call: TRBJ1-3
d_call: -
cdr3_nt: TGTGCCAGCATGCCCCCGGGGGGAAACACCATATATTTT
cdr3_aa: CASMPPGGNTIYF

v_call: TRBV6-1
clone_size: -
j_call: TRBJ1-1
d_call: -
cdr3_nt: TGTGCCAGCAGTGAAAAAGGGCTGAGGGCTCAGGCTTTCTTT
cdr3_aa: CASSEKGLRAQAFF

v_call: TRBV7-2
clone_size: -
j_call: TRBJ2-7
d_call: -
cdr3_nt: TGTGCCAGCAGCTTACAGGGGTACTCCTACGAGCAGTACTTC
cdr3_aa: CASSLQGYSYEQYF

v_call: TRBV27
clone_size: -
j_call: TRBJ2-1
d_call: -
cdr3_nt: TGTGCCAGCCGGCCGGGCTCCTACAATGAGCAGTTCTTC
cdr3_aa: CASRPGSYNEQFF

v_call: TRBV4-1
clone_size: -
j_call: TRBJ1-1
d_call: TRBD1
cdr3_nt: TGCGCCAGCAGCCAAGTCCAGGGGGGCACTGAAGCTTTCTTT
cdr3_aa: CASSQVQGGTEAFF

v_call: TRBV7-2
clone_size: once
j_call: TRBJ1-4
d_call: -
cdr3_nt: TGTGCCAGCAGCCCCGGGACAAAGTTGGAAAAACTGTTTTTT
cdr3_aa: CASSPGTKLEKLFF

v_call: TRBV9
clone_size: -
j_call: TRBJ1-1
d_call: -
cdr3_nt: TGTGCCAGCAGCGTAGCTGGTACAGGGCAGACTGAAGCTTTCTTT
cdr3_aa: CASSVAGTGQTEAFF

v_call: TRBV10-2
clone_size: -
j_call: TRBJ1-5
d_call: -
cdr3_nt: TGCGCCAGCAGAGAGGGACTAGGAGGCAATCAGCCCCAGCATTTT
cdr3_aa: CASREGLGGNQPQHF

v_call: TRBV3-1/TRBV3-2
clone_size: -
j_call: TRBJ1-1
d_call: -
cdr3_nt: TGTGCCACACCTCCGGGGGGAAACACTGAAGCTTTCTTT
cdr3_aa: CATPPGGNTEAFF

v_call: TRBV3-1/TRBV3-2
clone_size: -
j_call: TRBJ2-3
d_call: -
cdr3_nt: TGTGCCAGCAGCCAAGTTGTAGCGGAGGCAGATACGCAGTATTTT
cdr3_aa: CASSQVVAEADTQYF

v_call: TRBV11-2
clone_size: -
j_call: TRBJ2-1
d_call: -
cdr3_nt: TGTGCCAGCAGCTTAAGGCTCCCAGCGGCTTTCAACAATGAGCAGTTCTTC
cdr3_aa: CASSLRLPAAFNNEQFF

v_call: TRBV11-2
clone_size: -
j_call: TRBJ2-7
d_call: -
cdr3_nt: TGTGCCAGCAGCTTACAAGCGGGTTTCTCCTACGAGCAGTACTTC
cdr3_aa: CASSLQAGFSYEQYF

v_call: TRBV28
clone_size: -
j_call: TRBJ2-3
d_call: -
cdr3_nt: TGTGCCAGCAGGCCGTTGCGGGATAGCACAGATACGCAGTATTTT
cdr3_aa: CASRPLRDSTDTQYF

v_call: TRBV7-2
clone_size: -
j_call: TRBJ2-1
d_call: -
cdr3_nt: TGTGCCAGCAGCTCGAGCAATGAGCAGTTCTTC
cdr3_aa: CASSSSNEQFF

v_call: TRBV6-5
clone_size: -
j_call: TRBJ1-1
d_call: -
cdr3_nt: TGTGCCAGCAGTTACGGGGGCAGGGGCACTGAAGCTTTCTTT
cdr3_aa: CASSYGGRGTEAFF

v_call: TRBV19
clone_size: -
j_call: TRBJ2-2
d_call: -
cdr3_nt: TGTGCCACACAACCGGGACACAACACCGGGGAGCTGTTTTTT
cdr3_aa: CATQPGHNTGELFF

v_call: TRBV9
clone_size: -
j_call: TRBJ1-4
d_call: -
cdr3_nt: TGTGCCAGCAGCGGGACAGACTATAATGAAAAACTGTTTTTT
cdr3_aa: CASSGTDYNEKLFF

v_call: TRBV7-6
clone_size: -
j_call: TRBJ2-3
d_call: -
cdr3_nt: TGTGCCAGCAGCTTGATTGGCGCTCAATCGGGAGATACGCAGTATTTT
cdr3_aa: CASSLIGAQSGDTQYF

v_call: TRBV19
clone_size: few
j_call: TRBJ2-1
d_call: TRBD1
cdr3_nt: TGTGCCAGTAGTATAGCCCAGGGACAGGGGATGGATGAGCAGTTCTTC
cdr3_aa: CASSIAQGQGMDEQFF

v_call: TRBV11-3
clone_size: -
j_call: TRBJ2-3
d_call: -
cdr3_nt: TGTGCCAGCAGCTTAACTACATCCACAGATACGCAGTATTTT
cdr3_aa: CASSLTTSTDTQYF

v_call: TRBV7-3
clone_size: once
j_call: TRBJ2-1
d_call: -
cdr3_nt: TGTGCCAGCAGCCGTACAGGGCAGGGTGAGCAGTTCTTC
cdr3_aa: CASSRTGQGEQFF

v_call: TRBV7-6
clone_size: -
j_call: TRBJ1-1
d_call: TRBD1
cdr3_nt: TGTGCCAGCAGCCCTCGGACAGGGGGTCTCACTGAAGCTTTCTTT
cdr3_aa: CASSPRTGGLTEAFF

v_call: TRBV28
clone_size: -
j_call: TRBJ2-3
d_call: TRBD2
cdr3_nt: TGTGCCAGCAGTTCTAGCGGGAGCACAGATACGCAGTATTTT
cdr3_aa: CASSSSGSTDTQYF

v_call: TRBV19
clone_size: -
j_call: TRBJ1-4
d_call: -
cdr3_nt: TGTGCCAGTAGTATTCCAAGGCCGGGGGGTGAAAAACTGTTTTTT
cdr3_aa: CASSIPRPGGEKLFF

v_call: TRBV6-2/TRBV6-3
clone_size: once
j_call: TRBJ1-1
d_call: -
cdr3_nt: TGTGCCAGCAGGCCTTTTGGGGAGGCTGAAGCTTTCTTT
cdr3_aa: CASRPFGEAEAFF

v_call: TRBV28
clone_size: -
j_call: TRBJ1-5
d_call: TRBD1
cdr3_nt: TGTGCCAGCAGGCCAGGGGGTCGGGGTCAGCCCCAGCATTTT
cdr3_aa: CASRPGGRGQPQHF

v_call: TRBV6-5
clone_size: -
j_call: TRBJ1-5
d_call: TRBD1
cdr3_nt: TGTGCCAGCAGTAAGACAGGGGCCTACAATCAGCCCCAGCATTTT
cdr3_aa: CASSKTGAYNQPQHF

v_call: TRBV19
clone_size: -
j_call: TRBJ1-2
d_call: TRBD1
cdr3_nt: TGTGCCAGTAGTACCACAGGGGTCGTCTATGGCTACACCTTC
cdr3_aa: CASSTTGVVYGYTF

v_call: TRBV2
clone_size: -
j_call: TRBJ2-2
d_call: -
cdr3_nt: TGTGCCAGCACGAGGGAGAACACCGGGGAGCTGTTTTTT
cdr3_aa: CASTRENTGELFF

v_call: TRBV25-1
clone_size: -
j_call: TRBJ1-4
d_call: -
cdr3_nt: TGTGCCAGCAGTGTCGGGAATGAAAAACTGTTTTTT
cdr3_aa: CASSVGNEKLFF

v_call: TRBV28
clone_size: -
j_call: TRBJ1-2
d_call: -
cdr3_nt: TGTGCCAGCAGTGCCCCTGGGGCCGGCTATGGCTACACCTTC
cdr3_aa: CASSAPGAGYGYTF

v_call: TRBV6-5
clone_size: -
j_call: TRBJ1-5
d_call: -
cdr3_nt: TGTGCCAGCAGTTCGGCGGGGGGCAATCAGCCCCAGCATTTT
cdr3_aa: CASSSAGGNQPQHF

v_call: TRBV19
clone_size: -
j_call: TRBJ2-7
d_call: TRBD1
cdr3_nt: TGTGCCAGTACCCCGACAGGGGGCTACGAGCAGTACTTC
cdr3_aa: CASTPTGGYEQYF

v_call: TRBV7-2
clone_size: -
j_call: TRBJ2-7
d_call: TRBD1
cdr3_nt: TGTGCCAGCAGCCCCCGACACCCCTCCACAGGGGATAAAGCCTACGAGCAGTACTTC
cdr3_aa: CASSPRHPSTGDKAYEQYF

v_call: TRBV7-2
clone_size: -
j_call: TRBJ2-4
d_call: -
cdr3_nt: TGTGCCAGCAGCTCCGGACCGGGCGGGGAAAACATTCAGTACTTC
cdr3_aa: CASSSGPGGENIQYF

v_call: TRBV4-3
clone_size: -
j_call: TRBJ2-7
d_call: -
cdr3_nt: TGCGCCAGCAGCCAAGATCCTCAGGGAACCTACGAGCAGTACTTC
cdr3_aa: CASSQDPQGTYEQYF

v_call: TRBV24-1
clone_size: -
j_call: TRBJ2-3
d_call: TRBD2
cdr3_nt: TGTGCCACCAGTGACCCTGGGACTAGCGGGGAGGCGGGTGGCACAGATACGCAGTATTTT
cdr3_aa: CATSDPGTSGEAGGTDTQYF

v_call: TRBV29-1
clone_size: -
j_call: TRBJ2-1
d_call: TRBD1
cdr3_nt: TGCAGCGTGCTGGGACAGACCTACAATGAGCAGTTCTTC
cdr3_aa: CSVLGQTYNEQFF

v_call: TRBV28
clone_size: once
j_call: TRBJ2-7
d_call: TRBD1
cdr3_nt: TGTGCCAGCAGGACCGGGACAGGGAGGAACGAGCAGTACTTC
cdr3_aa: CASRTGTGRNEQYF

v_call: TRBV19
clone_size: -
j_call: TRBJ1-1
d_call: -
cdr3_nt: TGTGCCAGTAGGGCGGGTCCCTTGAAGACTTTCTTT
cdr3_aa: CASRAGPLKTFF

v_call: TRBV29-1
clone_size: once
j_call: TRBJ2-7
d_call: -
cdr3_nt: TGCAGCGCCCAAGGGGGGGGAGGGTCCTACGAGCAGTACTTC
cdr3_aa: CSAQGGGGSYEQYF

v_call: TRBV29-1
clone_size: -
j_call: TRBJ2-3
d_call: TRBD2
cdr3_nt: TGCAGCGTGACTAGCGGTAGCACAGATACGCAGTATTTT
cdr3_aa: CSVTSGSTDTQYF

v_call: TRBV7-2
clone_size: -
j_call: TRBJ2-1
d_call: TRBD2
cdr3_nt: TGTGCCAGCAGCTCAGGAATAGCGGGAGTTGAGCAGTTCTTC
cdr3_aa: CASSSGIAGVEQFF